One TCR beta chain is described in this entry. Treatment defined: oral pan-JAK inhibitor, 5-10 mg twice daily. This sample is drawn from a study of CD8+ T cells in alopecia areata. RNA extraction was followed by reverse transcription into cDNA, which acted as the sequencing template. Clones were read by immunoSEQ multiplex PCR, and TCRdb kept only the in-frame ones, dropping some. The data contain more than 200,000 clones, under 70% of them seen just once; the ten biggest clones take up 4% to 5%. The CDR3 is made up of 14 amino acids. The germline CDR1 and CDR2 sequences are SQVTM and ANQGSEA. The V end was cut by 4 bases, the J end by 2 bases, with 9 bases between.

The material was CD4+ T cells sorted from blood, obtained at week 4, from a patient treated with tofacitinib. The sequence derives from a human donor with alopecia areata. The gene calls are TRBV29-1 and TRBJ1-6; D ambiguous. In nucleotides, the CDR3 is TGCAGCGTTGGGGAGCGGACCTATAATTCACCCCTCCACTTT. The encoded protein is CSVGERTYNSPLHF. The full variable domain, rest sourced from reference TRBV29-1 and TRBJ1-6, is SAVISQKPSRDICQRGTSLTIQCQVDSQVTMMFWYRQQPGQSLTLIATANQGSEATYESGFVIDKFPISRPNLTFSTLTVSNMSPEDSSIYLCSVGERTYNSPLHFGNGTRLTVT.